Shown below are 9 T cell receptor beta chains from a single sample sequenced in a study of blood T cell repertoires in COVID-19. Method: immunoSEQ multiplex PCR; TCRdb's copy keeps in-frame clones and lacks some. The data show 200,000 to 300,000 clones, around nine tenths seen once. Specimen: peripheral blood. Receptor source: a man aged 25 to 40 with active or convalescent COVID-19.

The rearrangement links TRBV3-1 (or the pseudogene TRBV3-2) to TRBJ1-2, with TRBD1 matching 7 bases. The germline V gene has CDR1 LGHDT and CDR2 YNNKEL (reference sequence). This CDR3 comprises 15 residues. After removal of 1 base from V and 0 bases from J, the junction contained 2 bases not matched to a gene. The DNA for the CDR3 is TGTGCCAGCAGCCAAGCCGGGACAGCTAACTATGGCTACACCTTC. This translates into CASSQAGTANYGYTF.

The chain carries TRBV6-6 and TRBJ1-5; 11 nucleotides line up with TRBD1. Trimming at V came to 6 bases and at J to 5 bases, leaving 6 bases not matched to a gene. This CDR3 region has 15 residues. CDR1 and CDR2 from the germline V gene are MNHNY and SVGAGI (reference sequence). The CDR3 is CASRRDRGGYQPQHF. As DNA, the CDR3 is TGTGCCAGCAGGCGGGACAGGGGGGGGTATCAGCCCCAGCATTTT.

This sequence joins TRBV9 and TRBJ2-3; TRBD2 matches at 10 bases. CDR1 is SGDLS and CDR2 is YYNGEE in the germline V gene. Trimming took 2 bases from V and 2 from J; bases not matched to a gene: 20. The CDR3 is 21 amino acids. This CDR3 is CASSVHVDAAGGFSSTDTQYF. The CDR3, as DNA: TGTGCCAGCAGCGTGCACGTGGATGCAGCGGGGGGGTTTAGTTCCACAGATACGCAGTATTTT. Together with reference TRBV9 and TRBJ2-3, the CDR3 gives the full variable domain: DSGVTQTPKHLITATGQRVTLRCSPRSGDLSVYWYQQSLDQGLQFLIQYYNGEERAKGNILERFSAQQFPDLHSELNLSSLELGDSALYFCASSVHVDAAGGFSSTDTQYFGPGTRLTVL.

This chain links TRBV5-4 with TRBJ2-3; no reliable D call. Germline CDR1 SGHNT, CDR2 YYREEE (reference sequence). CDR3 length: 14 amino acids. Trimming left V 0 bases short and J 0 bases short, with 5 bases between. The DNA for the CDR3 is TGTGCCAGCAGCTTGGTTGGCAGCACAGATACGCAGTATTTT. This codes for CASSLVGSTDTQYF. The full variable domain, completed using reference TRBV5-4 and TRBJ2-3, is ETGVTQSPTHLIKTRGQQVTLRCSSQSGHNTVSWYQQALGQGPQFIFQYYREEENGRGNFPPRFSGLQFPNYSSELNVNALELDDSALYLCASSLVGSTDTQYFGPGTRLTVL.

V usage is TRBV2 and J usage is TRBJ2-7, with D maybe TRBD1 (5 bases). V lost 2 bases, J lost 1 base, and 9 bases lay in between. Per the germline V gene, CDR1 is SNHLY and CDR2 is FYNNEI. This CDR3 is built from 14 residues. The CDR3 DNA follows: TGTGCCAGCAGTGAATTGCAGGGATCCTACGAGCAGTACTTC. Translation gives CASSELQGSYEQYF. The whole variable domain, remainder taken from reference TRBV2 and TRBJ2-7, is EPEVTQTPSHQVTQMGQEVILRCVPISNHLYFYWYRQILGQKVEFLVSFYNNEISEKSEIFDDQFSVERPDGSNFTLKIRSTKLEDSAMYFCASSELQGSYEQYFGPGTRLTVT.

The chain has TRBV13 and TRBJ2-6; 9 bases match TRBD1. Germline-derived CDR1 and CDR2 are PRHDT and FYEKMQ (reference sequence). The CDR3 has 17 amino acids. Trimming cost V 5 bases and J 4 bases; bases outside gene matches: 9. The CDR3 loop reads CASSPNGQGSGANVLTF. The CDR3 DNA reads as TGTGCCAGCAGCCCGAACGGACAGGGGTCGGGGGCCAACGTCCTGACTTTC.

The gene calls are TRBV3-1 (or the pseudogene TRBV3-2) and TRBJ1-1; D is unclear. V gave up 4 bases and J gave up 1 base, with 7 bases separating them. Germline assignment: CDR1 LGHDT and CDR2 YNNKEL (reference sequence). The length of the CDR3 is 13 residues. For the CDR3, the DNA is TGTGCCAGCAGCCTGGGAGGGAACACTGAAGCTTTCTTT. Protein: CASSLGGNTEAFF.

The V gene is TRBV7-9, the J gene TRBJ2-2; TRBD1 aligns across 10 bases. Germline V gene sequence: CDR1 SEHNR, CDR2 FQNEAQ (reference sequence). The CDR3 loop spans 15 amino acids. The ends lost 3 bases at V and 5 bases at J; junction bases unmatched: 3. CDR3 sequence: CASSFGTGDTGELFF. The DNA for the CDR3 is TGTGCCAGCAGCTTCGGGACAGGGGATACCGGGGAGCTGTTTTTT.

The chain couples TRBV12-3 or TRBV12-4 to TRBJ2-1; D is uncertain. This CDR3 has 12 residues. The germline V and J ends were trimmed by 9 bases and 9 bases, with 15 bases remaining between them. The CDR3 nucleotides are TGTGCCAGTTATACGCTAGGTTCTGAGCAGTTCTTC. It translates to CASYTLGSEQFF.